The 24 T cell receptor beta chains given below trace back to one sample, sequenced in a study of cytomegalovirus exposure and HLA in healthy donors. In the PCR, 60 Vbeta and 13 Jbeta primers were used. TCRdb's table, derived via immunoSEQ multiplex PCR, lists solely in-frame clones and lacks some. The sample contains 130,000 or so clones, roughly four fifths of which appear only once. The source material was PBMCs. The source of these receptors is a man between 18 and 29 years old in good health and CMV-seropositive.

The chain employs TRBV27 and TRBJ2-3; possibly TRBD1 for D (5 bases). Trimming left V 5 bases short and J 8 bases short, with 8 bases between. Germline CDR1 reads MNHEY; CDR2 reads SMNVEV (reference sequence). The CDR3 totals 11 residues. CDR3 in amino acids: CASSPQGTQYF. The CDR3 DNA reads as TGTGCCAGCAGTCCTCAGGGTACGCAGTATTTT.

The rearrangement joins TRBV25-1 to TRBJ1-1; the D gene is possibly TRBD1 (6 bases). Germline assignment: CDR1 MGHDK and CDR2 SYGVNS. The CDR3 has 14 amino acids. The V end was cut by 8 bases, the J end by 4 bases, with 17 bases between. The CDR3 loop is CASFGQWFGTEAFF. As DNA, the CDR3 is TGTGCCAGCTTTGGACAGTGGTTCGGCACTGAAGCTTTCTTT.

The chain combines TRBV10-3 with TRBJ2-5, with D maybe TRBD2 (6 bases). V was pared by 4 bases and J by 2 bases, with 8 bases between. Germline CDR1 and CDR2: ENHRY and SYGVKD. This CDR3 region has 13 residues. The CDR3 nucleotides are TGTGCCATCAGTGCTAGCGAACAAGAGACCCAGTACTTC. Translation: CAISASEQETQYF.

This chain links TRBV11-3 with TRBJ2-7, with 8 bases lining up with TRBD1. The CDR3 runs 14 residues. Germline lookup yields CDR1 SGHNT and CDR2 YENEEA. With 5 bases clipped from V and 5 bases from J, the junction kept 8 bases outside the gene matches. The CDR3, as DNA: TGTGCCAGCAGCCCGGCAGGGGGCTGGGACGAGCAGTACTTC. This codes for CASSPAGGWDEQYF.

The rearrangement uses TRBV5-6 and TRBJ2-1, with TRBD2 matching over 12 bases. CDR3 length equals 17 residues. Trimming at V came to 2 bases and at J to 3 bases, leaving 6 bases not matched to a gene. The germline gives CDR1 SGHDT, CDR2 YYEEEE. As DNA, the CDR3 is TGTGCCAGCAGCTTTCCTCGGACTAGCGGGATCTACAATGAGCAGTTCTTC. Translated, it gives CASSFPRTSGIYNEQFF.

The CDR3 sequence is CASSSGQGLDTQYF. The CDR3 nucleotides read TGCGCCAGCAGCAGCGGGCAGGGTTTAGATACGCAGTATTTT. The chain recombines TRBV4-1 with TRBJ2-3; perhaps TRBD2 as D (6 bases). The germline gives CDR1 MGHRA, CDR2 YSYEKL. V lost 5 bases and J 5 bases, leaving 14 bases between the germline ends. The CDR3 extends over 14 amino acids.

This clone was detected once. The chain has TRBV10-3 and TRBJ2-7; 8 positions match TRBD1. The CDR3 runs 15 residues. Per germline, CDR1 ENHRY and CDR2 SYGVKD. Germline trimming cut 4 bases from V and 2 bases from J; bases unmatched to any gene: 7. The CDR3 region has the DNA TGTGCCATCAGTGGGGGGACAGGCTACCCCTACGAGCAGTACTTC. This gives the protein CAISGGTGYPYEQYF.

The genes are TRBV7-2 and TRBJ2-4, with D possibly matching TRBD2 (5 bases). Germline assignment: CDR1 SGHTA and CDR2 FQGNSA. This CDR3 comprises 17 residues. Trimming removed 2 bases from V and 6 bases from J, with 20 bases in between. The CDR3 nucleotides are TGTGCCAGCAGCTTAAAATTCCTTAAGAGCGGATTAAACATTCAGTACTTC. Its protein is CASSLKFLKSGLNIQYF.

The CDR3 here is CASSYSNRGGPYEQYF. The CDR3 DNA reads TGTGCCAGCAGTTACTCGAACCGGGGGGGGCCCTACGAGCAGTACTTC. The rearrangement joins TRBV6-6 to TRBJ2-7; 8 nucleotides line up with TRBD2. Trimming removed 0 bases from V and 2 bases from J; junction bases left unmatched: 6. Germline loops: CDR1 MNHNY, CDR2 SVGAGI (reference sequence). This CDR3 is 16 amino acids long.

This clone was seen just once. This chain uses TRBV19 with TRBJ2-1; 9 bases map to TRBD1. Trimming took 3 bases from V and 4 from J; bases not matched to a gene: 4. The germline CDR1 and CDR2 sequences are LNHDA and SQIVND (reference sequence). The CDR3 spans 15 residues. The CDR3 here is CASSMNRGLYNEQFF. The DNA for the CDR3 is TGTGCCAGTAGTATGAACAGGGGGCTATACAATGAGCAGTTCTTC.

The chain links TRBV9 to TRBJ2-7, with 8 bases lining up with TRBD1. The germline gives CDR1 SGDLS, CDR2 YYNGEE. The CDR3 sequence is 14 residues long. Germline trimming cut 2 bases from V and 6 bases from J; bases unmatched to any gene: 7. The CDR3 loop reads CASSVNDRGPEQYF. In DNA form, the CDR3 reads TGTGCCAGCAGCGTCAACGACAGGGGCCCCGAGCAGTACTTC.

The chain combines TRBV5-1 with TRBJ1-4; D is perhaps TRBD1 (5 bases). V lost 6 bases and J lost 6, with 21 bases in between. This CDR3 contains 16 residues. Germline values: CDR1 SGHRS, CDR2 YFSETQ. DNA for the CDR3: TGCGCCAGCAAAACCGATAGCTCTGGGGCGGATGAAAAACTGTTTTTT. Protein: CASKTDSSGADEKLFF.

V gene TRBV2 combines with J gene TRBJ2-7, with TRBD1 identical over 9 bases. CDR3 length: 14 residues. J was trimmed by 2 bases and V by 8 bases; bases with no gene match: 7. Germline CDR1 SNHLY, CDR2 FYNNEI. CDR3 in amino acids: CASRDREGPYEQYF. As DNA, the CDR3 is TGTGCCAGCCGGGACAGGGAGGGTCCCTACGAGCAGTACTTC.

The chain carries TRBV25-1 and TRBJ2-7, with unresolved D. This CDR3 has 12 residues. Germline assignment: CDR1 MGHDK and CDR2 SYGVNS. Deletions cut 3 bases from V and 5 bases from J, with 8 bases between. CDR3 nucleotide sequence: TGTGCCAGCAGTGAGACTGAGGACGAGCAGTACTTC. Amino acids: CASSETEDEQYF.

The chain links TRBV6-1 to TRBJ1-2; D gene uncertain. The V gene's germline CDR1 is MNHNS and CDR2 SASEGT. This CDR3 has 13 residues. The V and J ends lost 6 bases and 3 bases respectively, with 11 bases between them. The CDR3, as DNA: TGTGCCAGCAGGCCCCCACGGGACTATGGCTACACCTTC. The encoded protein is CASRPPRDYGYTF.

V and J are TRBV5-1 and TRBJ2-3; D might be TRBD1 (6 bases). The CDR3 totals 15 residues. With 4 bases removed from V and 2 bases from J, the gap between germline ends came to 14 bases. Germline V gene sequence: CDR1 SGHRS, CDR2 YFSETQ. The CDR3 region has the DNA TGCGCCAGCAGCCCAGGGGTGGCTGCCACAGATACGCAGTATTTT. Translating gives CASSPGVAATDTQYF.

The J gene is TRBJ1-1, the V gene TRBV6-6; perhaps TRBD1 as D (6 bases). Germline V gives CDR1 MNHNY, CDR2 SVGAGI (reference sequence). Trimming removed 2 bases from V and 3 bases from J, with 16 bases in between. The CDR3 extends over 16 amino acids. The CDR3 region is CASSYPTGLQDTEAFF. CDR3 bases: TGTGCCAGCAGTTACCCTACAGGGTTACAGGACACTGAAGCTTTCTTT.

The V call is TRBV10-3, the J call TRBJ1-5, with no clear D. The CDR3 length is 13 residues. Germline V gene data show CDR1 as ENHRY and CDR2 as SYGVKD. V was pared by 3 bases and J by 2 bases, with 5 bases between. CDR3 loop: CAISDSGNQPQHF. CDR3 nucleotide sequence: TGTGCCATCAGTGACAGTGGCAATCAGCCCCAGCATTTT.

The chain employs TRBV6-1 and TRBJ2-7; D gene ambiguous. CDR3 size: 14 residues. The V end lost 0 bases, the J end lost 6 bases, and 12 bases lay between the germline ends. Germline CDR1 reads MNHNS; CDR2 reads SASEGT. CDR3 amino acids: CASSEAPRRTEQYF. The CDR3 nucleotides are TGTGCCAGCAGTGAAGCGCCTCGGAGAACCGAGCAGTACTTC.

This sequence joins TRBV2 and TRBJ2-1; perhaps TRBD2 as D (7 bases). The V gene lost 6 bases and the J gene lost 5 bases, with 17 bases spanning the gap. Germline CDR1 reads SNHLY; CDR2 reads FYNNEI. The CDR3 has 15 residues. CDR3 residues: CASRVEGGGHNEQFF. In DNA form, the CDR3 reads TGTGCCAGCAGGGTGGAGGGGGGGGGACACAATGAGCAGTTCTTC.

The chain couples TRBV9 to TRBJ2-7, with 7 bases matching TRBD2. This CDR3 region has 16 residues. The germline V gene has CDR1 SGDLS and CDR2 YYNGEE. V dropped 4 bases and J dropped 3; count of bases not matched to a gene: 13. For the CDR3, the DNA is TGTGCCAGCAGCCCGTCAATGGCTAGCGGATACTACGAGCAGTACTTC. It specifies CASSPSMASGYYEQYF.

In its sample, this clone was seen once. The chain has TRBV6-5 and TRBJ1-2; D gene unclear. In germline, CDR1 is MNHEY, CDR2 SVGAGI. The CDR3 is 12 amino acids. The V end was cut by 5 bases, the J end by 4 bases, with 8 bases between. In nucleotides, the CDR3 is TGTGCCAGCAGTGAGAATTTCTATGGCTACACCTTC. It codes for CASSENFYGYTF.

This chain uses TRBV25-1 with TRBJ2-1; perhaps TRBD2 as D (5 bases). This CDR3 contains 14 residues. V dropped 3 bases and J dropped 7 bases, with 13 bases sitting between them. The germline CDR1 and CDR2 sequences are MGHDK and SYGVNS. The CDR3 coding sequence is TGTGCCAGCAGTGAGCCAGGCACGGGGAATGAGCAGTTCTTC. Its protein product is CASSEPGTGNEQFF.

The chain has TRBV5-1 and TRBJ2-5; 12 bases align to TRBD2. From germline, CDR1 is SGHRS and CDR2 YFSETQ. The trim removed 4 bases at V and 5 bases at J, leaving 9 bases unmatched. The CDR3 totals 16 residues. The DNA for the CDR3 is TGCGCCAGCAGCCAGACTAGCGGGAGTGAGTTGGAGACCCAGTACTTC. It specifies CASSQTSGSELETQYF.